This TCR beta chain was found in a study of cytomegalovirus exposure and HLA in healthy donors. PCR used 60 Vbeta primers and 13 Jbeta primers. Authors' analysis steps: A later analysis tallied about 80 million unique TCR beta chains, 9 million to 12 million of them shared. Assay: immunoSEQ multiplex PCR; the TCRdb copy retains only in-frame clones and omits some. For V, J and clone size, that table is used; D and trimming come from the DNA. The sample carries 150,000 to 200,000 clones, around 80% recorded once. This CDR3 contains 15 residues. The V gene's germline CDR1 is SQVTM and CDR2 ANQGSEA. Deletions cut 2 bases from V and 3 bases from J, with 14 bases between. The sample holds one count of this clone. The antigen is unknown. The study, taken as a whole, reports: A later analysis linked a missense DCLRE1C variant to TCR beta V- and J-gene trimming. TCR association rates varied by HLA locus in a later analysis, with DRB1 highest and HLA-C lowest.

Sequencing was performed on PBMCs. The V call is TRBV29-1, the J call TRBJ2-4; D unresolved. The sequence was obtained from a girl aged 10 to 17 in good health and CMV-seropositive. The CDR3 sequence: CSVEIWRIGKNIQYF. CDR3 nucleotide sequence: TGCAGCGTTGAAATTTGGCGGATCGGCAAAAACATTCAGTACTTC.